This entry concerns a single T cell receptor (beta chain). The sample originates from a study of cytomegalovirus exposure and HLA in healthy donors. The PCR was carried out with 60 Vbeta primers and 13 Jbeta primers. Clones were read by immunoSEQ multiplex PCR, and TCRdb kept only the in-frame ones, dropping some. The sample has 150,000 to 200,000 clones, roughly 73% seen once. Per germline, CDR1 SGHRS and CDR2 YFSETQ. The CDR3 has 12 residues. V gave up 2 bases and J gave up 4 bases, with 7 bases separating them. Sample: PBMCs. This TCR came from a woman in her 30s in good health and CMV-seronegative. This chain connects TRBV5-1 to TRBJ2-7, with D perhaps TRBD1 (6 bases). The chain's CDR3 is CASSLQGYEQYF. For the CDR3, the DNA is TGCGCCAGCAGCTTACAGGGTTACGAGCAGTACTTC.